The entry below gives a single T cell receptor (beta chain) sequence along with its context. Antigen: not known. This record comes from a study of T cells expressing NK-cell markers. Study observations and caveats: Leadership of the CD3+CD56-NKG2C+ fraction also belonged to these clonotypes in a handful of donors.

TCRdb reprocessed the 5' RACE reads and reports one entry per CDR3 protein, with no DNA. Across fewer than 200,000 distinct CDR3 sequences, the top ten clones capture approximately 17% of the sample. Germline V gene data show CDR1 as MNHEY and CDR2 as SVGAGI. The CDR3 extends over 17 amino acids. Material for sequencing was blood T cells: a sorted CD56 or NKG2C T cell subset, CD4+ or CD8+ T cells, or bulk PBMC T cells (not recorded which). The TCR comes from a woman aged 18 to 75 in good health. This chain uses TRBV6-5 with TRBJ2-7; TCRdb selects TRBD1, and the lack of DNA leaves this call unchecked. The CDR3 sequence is CASSYPTNRDRGYEQYF.